One and the same sample provided the 9 T cell receptor beta chains below, sequenced in a study of CD8 T cells in ankylosing spondylitis. TCRdb itself ran the 5' RACE reads through MiXCR, one entry per CDR3 protein. The sample lists more than 250,000 distinct CDR3 sequences, around 10% seen once, with 9.1% in the top ten. Sequencing was performed on blood, either unsorted or a sorted T cell fraction (not recorded which). These receptors were taken from a female donor with ankylosing spondylitis or in good health (not recorded which).

V gene TRBV5-1 combines with J gene TRBJ2-5; 8 nucleotides agree with TRBD1. Germline CDR1 is SGHRS and CDR2 is YFSETQ. V was pared by 3 bases and J by 7 bases, with 11 bases of the junction left unmatched. The CDR3 totals 15 residues. This CDR3 is CASSYYGQGRRTQYF. The CDR3 DNA sequence: TGCGCCAGCAGCTATTACGGACAGGGTAGACGGACCCAGTACTTC.

This rearrangement joins TRBV18 to TRBJ1-1; the D gene is possibly TRBD1 (6 bases). In germline, CDR1 is KGHSH, CDR2 LQKENI. The CDR3 spans 14 residues. The ends were cut back, 4 bases at V and 1 base at J, with 10 bases in the middle. CDR3 region: CASSRGHTNTEAFF. The CDR3 DNA follows: TGTGCCAGCTCACGGGGACACACGAACACTGAAGCTTTCTTT.

The chain has TRBV5-5 and TRBJ2-7; the D is unclear. V was trimmed by 0 bases and J by 0 bases, leaving 10 bases between them. Germline V CDR1 and CDR2: SGHKS, YYEKEE (reference sequence). This CDR3 is built from 15 residues. The CDR3 sequence: CASSLGPVSSYEQYF. CDR3 nucleotides: TGTGCCAGCAGCTTGGGTCCGGTAAGCTCCTACGAGCAGTACTTC.

This clonotype appeared many times. This chain uses TRBV5-1 with TRBJ2-1, with 9 bases matching TRBD2. With 2 bases clipped from V and 2 bases from J, the junction kept 2 bases outside the gene matches. The CDR3 runs to 15 residues. Germline lookup yields CDR1 SGHRS and CDR2 YFSETQ. This chain's CDR3 is CASSFLAGPYNEQFF. CDR3 coding DNA: TGCGCCAGCAGCTTTCTAGCGGGGCCCTACAATGAGCAGTTCTTC.

V gene TRBV9 combines with J gene TRBJ2-3; D may be TRBD2 (5 bases). V lost 2 bases, J lost 9 bases, and 10 bases lay in between. This CDR3 is built from 12 residues. Germline values: CDR1 SGDLS, CDR2 YYNGEE. CDR3 sequence reads: CASSVRGGTQYF. The DNA for the CDR3 is TGTGCCAGCAGCGTTCGGGGTGGAACGCAGTATTTT.

V gene TRBV20-1 combines with J gene TRBJ1-2; 8 bases map to TRBD1. The CDR3 totals 16 residues. J lost 5 bases, V lost 2 bases, and 13 bases had no gene match. The germline V gene has CDR1 DFQATT and CDR2 SNEGSKA (reference sequence). The DNA of the CDR3 is TGCAGTGCTAGACCGAACTGGGACAGGCGATTTTATGGCTACACCTTC. It encodes CSARPNWDRRFYGYTF.

This clonotype was seen many times. J is TRBJ2-1 and V is TRBV12-3 or TRBV12-4, with 11 nucleotides matching TRBD1. The trim removed 4 bases at V and 3 bases at J, leaving 8 bases unmatched. This CDR3 is 17 amino acids long. The CDR3 here is CASSSLPGTGGYNEQFF. The CDR3 bases are TGTGCCAGCAGTTCTCTCCCCGGGACAGGGGGCTACAATGAGCAGTTCTTC.

This clonotype was seen many times. The CDR3 sequence: CASSSDMTGGYGYTF. For the CDR3, the DNA is TGCGCCAGCAGCTCGGATATGACAGGGGGCTATGGCTACACCTTC. The chain links TRBV5-1 to TRBJ1-2, with 9 positions matching TRBD1. The CDR3 totals 15 residues. Germline trimming cut 3 bases from V and 4 bases from J; bases unmatched to any gene: 7. Germline V gene lookup returns CDR1 SGHRS and CDR2 YFSETQ. Variable domain in full (rest from reference TRBV5-1 and TRBJ1-2): KAGVTQTPRYLIKTRGQQVTLSCSPISGHRSVSWYQQTPGQGLQFLFEYFSETQRNKGNFPGRFSGRQFSNSRSEMNVSTLELGDSALYLCASSSDMTGGYGYTFGSGTRLTVV.

This clonotype was observed many times. This chain connects TRBV7-2 to TRBJ1-1; D gene unclear. V was shortened by 8 bases and J by 11 bases, with 15 bases between the two germline ends. This CDR3 contains 11 residues. Per germline, CDR1 SGHTA and CDR2 FQGNSA. The CDR3 here is CASRSETVAFF. Written as DNA, the CDR3 is TGTGCCAGCCGGTCGGAAACGGTGGCTTTCTTT.